Below, 15 T cell receptor beta chains from the same sample are listed, as sequenced in a study of T cell repertoires in cytomegalovirus infection. TCRdb called the reads again in MiXCR, with one record for every CDR3 protein. The data show 200,000 or so distinct CDR3 sequences, 38% seen once. The antigens for these receptors are not known. Sequencing used CD8+ T cells from cultured PBMCs, obtained from culture after CMV antigen stimulation. The origin of the receptors is a human donor in good health (CMV status not recorded). Some clones in this sample may be carry-over from other donors' samples.

This clonotype was seen once. This chain uses TRBV27 with TRBJ2-7; TRBD2 might be the D (5 bases). This CDR3 spans 17 amino acids. V was trimmed by 0 bases and J by 2 bases, leaving 17 bases between them. The V gene's germline CDR1 is MNHEY and CDR2 SMNVEV (reference sequence). CDR3 nucleotide sequence: TGTGCCAGCAGTTTATCCGGGCTCAAACCACTAGCCTACGAGCAGTACTTC. Protein: CASSLSGLKPLAYEQYF.

Remarks on this clonotype: A junction end diverges from the germline sequence, so it may reflect a read error. The J gene is TRBJ2-1, the V gene TRBV27; D is possibly TRBD1 (5 bases). The germline V gene encodes CDR1 MNHEY and CDR2 SMNVEV (reference sequence). The CDR3 totals 12 residues. DNA for the CDR3: TGTGCCAGCAGTCAAAGGGGAAATGAGCAGATCTTC. Protein sequence: CASSQRGNEQIF.

This clonotype turned up a few times. The chain uses TRBV2 and TRBJ1-5; perhaps TRBD1 as D (6 bases). V was shortened by 4 bases and J by 3 bases, with 10 bases between the two germline ends. CDR1 and CDR2 from the germline V gene are SNHLY and FYNNEI. The CDR3 loop spans 14 amino acids. CDR3 in amino acids: CASSVRGDNQPQHF. The CDR3 DNA reads as TGTGCCAGCAGTGTGAGGGGGGACAATCAGCCCCAGCATTTT.

Concerning this clonotype: Mismatch with germline at one junction end may stem from a read error. This chain connects TRBV12-3 or TRBV12-4 to TRBJ2-3; 12 positions agree with TRBD2. The CDR3 is made up of 14 amino acids. The CDR3 reads CASSLAGGVDTQYF. CDR3 sequence (DNA): TGTGCCAGCAGTCTAGCGGGAGGGGTAGATACGCAGTATTTT.

The CDR3 nucleotides read TGTGCCAGCAGCTTATGGTCCAGCGGGAGTCGTTACAATGAGCAGTTCTTC. It codes for CASSLWSSGSRYNEQFF. V is TRBV11-2 and J is TRBJ2-1; 8 bases line up with TRBD2. The trim removed 2 bases at V and 4 bases at J, leaving 10 bases unmatched. Germline CDR1 SGHAT, CDR2 FQNNGV. The CDR3 extends over 17 amino acids.

This chain joins TRBV7-2 and TRBJ2-1; TRBD2 matches 10 bases. The CDR3 covers 16 residues. Germline V gene data show CDR1 as SGHTA and CDR2 as FQGNSA. With 0 bases clipped from V and 7 bases from J, the junction kept 6 bases outside the gene matches. CDR3 protein: CASSLAGASGSNEQFF. The CDR3 coding sequence is TGTGCCAGCAGCTTAGCGGGGGCTAGCGGGAGTAATGAGCAGTTCTTC.

This clonotype has more than one count but fewer than ten. The chain carries TRBV11-2 and TRBJ2-7, with TRBD1 identical over 7 bases. This CDR3 is built from 14 residues. V lost 0 bases, J lost 4 bases, and 3 bases stayed unmatched. The germline gives CDR1 SGHAT, CDR2 FQNNGV. The CDR3 DNA follows: TGTGCCAGCAGCTTAGAGACAGGGTTGTACGAGCAGTACTTC. Its translation: CASSLETGLYEQYF.

This clonotype was seen a handful of times. The chain links TRBV2 to TRBJ2-5; 8 bases align to TRBD2. CDR1 and CDR2 (germline): SNHLY, FYNNEI. Trimming at V came to 8 bases and at J to 1 base, leaving 6 bases not matched to a gene. This CDR3 has 14 amino acids. CDR3 sequence reads: CASLTSGGQETQYF. The CDR3 DNA is TGTGCCAGCCTCACTAGCGGAGGCCAAGAGACCCAGTACTTC.

Ten or more counts support this clonotype. The CDR3 DNA reads TGTGCCAGCAGTTTAACGCGACTACTAGCGGGAGGGACAGATACGCAGTATTTT. Protein product: CASSLTRLLAGGTDTQYF. V and J are TRBV12-3 or TRBV12-4 and TRBJ2-3, with TRBD2 identical over 13 bases. Unmatched junction bases numbered 8, after V lost 2 bases and J lost 3 bases. The CDR3 contains 18 residues.

The J gene is TRBJ2-1, the V gene TRBV19; 15 nucleotides align to TRBD2. This CDR3 has 16 residues. Germline V gene data show CDR1 as LNHDA and CDR2 as SQIVND (reference sequence). The trim removed 6 bases at V and 8 bases at J, leaving 8 bases unmatched. The CDR3, as DNA: TGTGCCAGTAGGGGGACTAGCGGGGGGCGGGTATATGAGCAGTTCTTC. This translates into CASRGTSGGRVYEQFF.

The chain recombines TRBV4-3 with TRBJ1-1, with a weak D call TRBD1 (6 bases). CDR3 length equals 17 residues. V lost 4 bases to trimming and J lost 3 bases, with 21 bases between them. The germline CDR1 and CDR2 sequences are LGHNA and YSLEER. The CDR3 protein is CASSLRGRGLTDTEAFF. The CDR3 DNA sequence: TGCGCCAGCAGCCTAAGGGGAAGGGGGTTAACGGACACTGAAGCTTTCTTT.

This clonotype has a handful of counts. This chain connects TRBV7-8 to TRBJ2-3; 8 nucleotides line up with TRBD2. The CDR3 contains 14 residues. Trimming cost V 1 base and J 6 bases; bases outside gene matches: 3. Germline-derived CDR1 and CDR2 are SGHVS and FQNEAQ. The CDR3 DNA is TGTGCCAGCAGCTTAGTCGAGCGGGGGGATACGCAGTATTTT. It translates to CASSLVERGDTQYF. The full variable domain, rest sourced from reference TRBV7-8 and TRBJ2-3, is GAGVSQSPRYKVAKRGQDVALRCDPISGHVSLFWYQQALGQGPEFLTYFQNEAQLDKSGLPSDRFFAERPEGSVSTLKIQRTQQEDSAVYLCASSLVERGDTQYFGPGTRLTVL.

This chain connects TRBV6-1 to TRBJ2-5; the D gene is possibly TRBD1 (6 bases). V dropped 4 bases and J dropped 5 bases, with 17 bases sitting between them. The CDR3 is 15 residues long. Germline CDR1 reads MNHNS; CDR2 reads SASEGT. The CDR3 coding sequence is TGTGCCAGCAGTGTACGGGACAAGGGGAAGGAGACCCAGTACTTC. Translating gives CASSVRDKGKETQYF.

V gene TRBV19 combines with J gene TRBJ1-2; TRBD1 aligns across 7 bases. V lost 3 bases and J lost 4; bases outside the gene matches: 8. Germline V gives CDR1 LNHDA, CDR2 SQIVND (reference sequence). CDR3 size: 15 residues. The CDR3 DNA sequence: TGTGCCAGTAGTATGGACAGGACTCCCTTCTATGGCTACACCTTC. Its translation is CASSMDRTPFYGYTF.

The V call is TRBV4-1, the J call TRBJ2-1; D is ambiguous. CDR3 length equals 11 residues. Trimming removed 1 base at V and 14 bases at J, with 9 bases between. Per germline, CDR1 MGHRA and CDR2 YSYEKL. The CDR3 spells CASSQVGLEFF. In DNA, the CDR3 is TGCGCCAGCAGCCAAGTAGGTTTGGAGTTCTTC.